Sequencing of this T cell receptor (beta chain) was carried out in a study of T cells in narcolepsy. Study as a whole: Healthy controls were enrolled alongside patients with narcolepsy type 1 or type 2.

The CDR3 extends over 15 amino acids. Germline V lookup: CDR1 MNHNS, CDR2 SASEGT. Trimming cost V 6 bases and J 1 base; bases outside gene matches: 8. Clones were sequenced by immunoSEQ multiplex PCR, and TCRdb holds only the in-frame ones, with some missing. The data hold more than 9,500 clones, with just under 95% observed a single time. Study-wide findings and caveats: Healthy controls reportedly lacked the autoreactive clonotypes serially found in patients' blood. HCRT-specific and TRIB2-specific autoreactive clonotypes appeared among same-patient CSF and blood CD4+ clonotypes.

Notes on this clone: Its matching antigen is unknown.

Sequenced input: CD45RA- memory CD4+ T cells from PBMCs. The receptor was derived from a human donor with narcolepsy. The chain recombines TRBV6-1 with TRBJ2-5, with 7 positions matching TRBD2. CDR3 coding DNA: TGTGCCAGCAGCCGTGGGGGGGTGTGCCAAGAGACCCAGTACTTC. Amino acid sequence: CASSRGGVCQETQYF.